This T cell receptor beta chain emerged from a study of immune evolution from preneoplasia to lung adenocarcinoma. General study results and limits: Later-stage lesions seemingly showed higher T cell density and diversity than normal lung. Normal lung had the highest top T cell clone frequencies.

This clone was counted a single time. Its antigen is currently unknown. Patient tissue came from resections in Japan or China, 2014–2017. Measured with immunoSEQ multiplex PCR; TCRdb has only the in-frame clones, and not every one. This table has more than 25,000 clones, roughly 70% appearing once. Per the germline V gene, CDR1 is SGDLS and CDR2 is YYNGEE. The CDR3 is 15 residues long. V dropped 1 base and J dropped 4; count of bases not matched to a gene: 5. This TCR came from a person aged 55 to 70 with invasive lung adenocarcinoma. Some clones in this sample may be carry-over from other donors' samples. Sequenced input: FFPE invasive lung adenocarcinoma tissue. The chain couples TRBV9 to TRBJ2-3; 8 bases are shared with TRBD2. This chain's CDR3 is CASSVTSGSADTQYF. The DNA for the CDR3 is TGTGCCAGCAGCGTAACTAGCGGCAGTGCAGATACGCAGTATTTT.